The rows below give T cell receptor beta chains drawn from one sample of a study of T cells after yellow fever vaccination. Each CDR3 protein is one row after TCRdb ran MiXCR on the 5' RACE reads. Of about 580,000 distinct CDR3 sequences listed, about a sixth were seen once; the top ten hold 15% to 20%. The sequences come from PBMCs, collected 5 to 6 days after the first yellow fever vaccination. Every receptor here comes from a man aged 18 to 29 who received the YFV17D yellow fever vaccine. CDR3s include the opening cysteine and the closing phenylalanine or tryptophan. Fields, in order: V gene, D gene, J gene, clone size, CDR3 protein, CDR3 DNA. A D gene is named only where the DNA matches it firmly. Clone size is given for some rows only: seen once, a few or many times, or a class if the clone is expanded.

v_call: TRBV11-2
d_call: .
j_call: TRBJ1-1
clone_size: few
cdr3_aa: CASSLLGLGRSMNTEAFF
cdr3_nt: TGTGCCAGCAGCTTATTAGGTCTGGGGCGTTCCATGAACACTGAAGCTTTCTTT

v_call: TRBV18
d_call: TRBD1
j_call: TRBJ1-5
clone_size: .
cdr3_aa: CASSRTGDSNQPQHF
cdr3_nt: TGTGCCAGCTCCAGGACAGGGGATAGCAATCAGCCCCAGCATTTT

v_call: TRBV10-2
d_call: .
j_call: TRBJ2-3
clone_size: .
cdr3_aa: CASKIGAGAADTQYF
cdr3_nt: TGCGCCAGCAAGATTGGGGCGGGGGCCGCAGATACGCAGTATTTT

v_call: TRBV18
d_call: .
j_call: TRBJ2-3
clone_size: many
cdr3_aa: CASSPGTDTQYF
cdr3_nt: TGTGCCAGCAGCCCGGGCACAGATACGCAGTATTTT

v_call: TRBV7-9
d_call: .
j_call: TRBJ1-2
clone_size: .
cdr3_aa: CASSKEEWGRGYTF
cdr3_nt: TGTGCCAGCAGCAAGGAGGAGTGGGGGCGCGGCTACACCTTC

v_call: TRBV29-1
d_call: .
j_call: TRBJ2-1
clone_size: few
cdr3_aa: CSVEGRGSYNEQFF
cdr3_nt: TGCAGCGTTGAGGGTAGGGGATCCTACAATGAGCAGTTCTTC

v_call: TRBV5-1
d_call: .
j_call: TRBJ1-5
clone_size: few
cdr3_aa: CASSFSPDQPQHF
cdr3_nt: TGCGCCAGCAGCTTTTCCCCTGATCAGCCCCAGCATTTT

v_call: TRBV24-1
d_call: .
j_call: TRBJ1-4
clone_size: .
cdr3_aa: CATSDSGDAHEKLFF
cdr3_nt: TGTGCCACCAGTGATTCAGGGGACGCTCATGAAAAACTGTTTTTT

v_call: TRBV5-1
d_call: TRBD1
j_call: TRBJ2-5
clone_size: few
cdr3_aa: CASSWDDREPQETQYF
cdr3_nt: TGCGCCAGCAGCTGGGATGACAGGGAACCTCAAGAGACCCAGTACTTC

v_call: TRBV7-9
d_call: .
j_call: TRBJ1-1
clone_size: few
cdr3_aa: CASLHRSNTEAFF
cdr3_nt: TGTGCCAGCCTGCACAGATCGAACACTGAAGCTTTCTTT

v_call: TRBV5-4
d_call: .
j_call: TRBJ2-3
clone_size: .
cdr3_aa: CASSLGRGGYGTDTQYF
cdr3_nt: TGTGCCAGCAGCTTGGGACGTGGGGGATACGGCACAGATACGCAGTATTTT

v_call: TRBV7-2
d_call: TRBD2
j_call: TRBJ2-7
clone_size: .
cdr3_aa: CASRQRGWGPYEQYF
cdr3_nt: TGTGCCAGCAGGCAGCGGGGGTGGGGGCCCTACGAGCAGTACTTC

v_call: TRBV6-5
d_call: .
j_call: TRBJ2-6
clone_size: .
cdr3_aa: CASSYSRSGANVLTF
cdr3_nt: TGTGCCAGCAGTTACTCCCGGTCTGGGGCCAACGTCCTGACTTTC

v_call: TRBV4-2
d_call: .
j_call: TRBJ2-2
clone_size: few
cdr3_aa: CASSQGVGTATSNGGGELFF
cdr3_nt: TGTGCCAGCAGCCAAGGGGTTGGGACAGCCACTAGCAACGGGGGCGGGGAGCTGTTTTTT

v_call: TRBV4-1
d_call: TRBD1
j_call: TRBJ2-1
clone_size: many
cdr3_aa: CASSPRDRDNEQFF
cdr3_nt: TGCGCCAGCAGCCCACGGGACAGGGACAATGAGCAGTTCTTC

v_call: TRBV29-1
d_call: .
j_call: TRBJ2-5
clone_size: few
cdr3_aa: CSVEGRGTQYF
cdr3_nt: TGCAGCGTTGAAGGACGAGGGACCCAGTACTTC

v_call: TRBV5-1
d_call: .
j_call: TRBJ2-1
clone_size: few
cdr3_aa: CASSLAGTLNEQFF
cdr3_nt: TGCGCCAGCAGCTTGGCCGGGACTTTAAATGAGCAGTTCTTC

v_call: TRBV24-1
d_call: .
j_call: TRBJ2-3
clone_size: .
cdr3_aa: CATSDRDSRTDTQYF
cdr3_nt: TGTGCCACCAGTGATCGTGACAGTCGCACAGATACGCAGTATTTT

v_call: TRBV12-3/TRBV12-4
d_call: .
j_call: TRBJ1-6
clone_size: many
cdr3_aa: CASSPRRGSPLHF
cdr3_nt: TGTGCCAGCAGTCCCCGCCGGGGCTCACCCCTCCACTTT

v_call: TRBV6-5
d_call: TRBD1
j_call: TRBJ2-5
clone_size: few
cdr3_aa: CASSYSNPGTGIQETQYF
cdr3_nt: TGTGCCAGCAGTTACTCGAACCCAGGGACAGGAATACAAGAGACCCAGTACTTC

v_call: TRBV9
d_call: .
j_call: TRBJ2-1
clone_size: many
cdr3_aa: CASSVVGGPSSYNEQFF
cdr3_nt: TGTGCCAGCAGCGTAGTGGGGGGTCCCAGCTCCTACAATGAGCAGTTCTTC

v_call: TRBV4-3
d_call: .
j_call: TRBJ1-5
clone_size: .
cdr3_aa: CASSRGFNQPQHF
cdr3_nt: TGCGCCAGCAGCCGGGGGTTCAATCAGCCCCAGCATTTT

v_call: TRBV7-2
d_call: TRBD1
j_call: TRBJ2-1
clone_size: once
cdr3_aa: CASSPRSQTGDNEQFF
cdr3_nt: TGTGCCAGCAGTCCGAGATCTCAAACAGGGGATAATGAGCAGTTCTTC

v_call: TRBV25-1
d_call: .
j_call: TRBJ2-5
clone_size: .
cdr3_aa: CASSEGQLQETQYF
cdr3_nt: TGTGCCAGCAGTGAAGGCCAGCTGCAAGAGACCCAGTACTTC

v_call: TRBV7-2
d_call: .
j_call: TRBJ2-5
clone_size: few
cdr3_aa: CASSLGGSSNRETQYF
cdr3_nt: TGTGCCAGCAGCTTAGGAGGTAGCAGCAATCGAGAGACCCAGTACTTC

v_call: TRBV5-6
d_call: TRBD1
j_call: TRBJ2-2
clone_size: .
cdr3_aa: CASSILTGANTGELFF
cdr3_nt: TGTGCCAGCAGCATTCTGACAGGGGCGAACACCGGGGAGCTGTTTTTT

v_call: TRBV3-1
d_call: TRBD2
j_call: TRBJ2-4
clone_size: .
cdr3_aa: CASSRESAGVENIQYF
cdr3_nt: TGTGCCAGCAGCCGAGAGTCCGCGGGGGTTGAAAACATTCAGTACTTC

v_call: TRBV9
d_call: .
j_call: TRBJ1-2
clone_size: many
cdr3_aa: CASSVGGDYGYTF
cdr3_nt: TGTGCCAGCAGCGTAGGAGGGGACTATGGCTACACCTTC

v_call: TRBV5-1
d_call: TRBD1
j_call: TRBJ2-3
clone_size: .
cdr3_aa: CASSLLRQGKSTDTQYF
cdr3_nt: TGCGCCAGCAGCTTACTACGACAGGGAAAGAGCACAGATACGCAGTATTTT

v_call: TRBV19
d_call: .
j_call: TRBJ1-5
clone_size: few
cdr3_aa: CASSSGFAQPQHF
cdr3_nt: TGTGCCAGTAGTAGCGGATTCGCTCAGCCCCAGCATTTT

v_call: TRBV6-6
d_call: TRBD1
j_call: TRBJ1-2
clone_size: .
cdr3_aa: CASSYRTGGGYTF
cdr3_nt: TGTGCCAGCAGTTACCGGACAGGGGGCGGCTACACCTTC

v_call: TRBV25-1
d_call: .
j_call: TRBJ1-2
clone_size: few
cdr3_aa: CASRSTAMGYGYTF
cdr3_nt: TGTGCCAGCAGATCGACAGCAATGGGCTATGGCTACACCTTC

v_call: TRBV24-1
d_call: .
j_call: TRBJ1-2
clone_size: .
cdr3_aa: CATSDLTGSFAGYTF
cdr3_nt: TGTGCCACCAGTGATTTGACAGGGAGTTTCGCTGGCTACACCTTC

v_call: TRBV11-2
d_call: TRBD2
j_call: TRBJ2-1
clone_size: .
cdr3_aa: CASREAGTYNEQFF
cdr3_nt: TGTGCCAGCCGGGAGGCGGGGACTTACAATGAGCAGTTCTTC

v_call: TRBV4-3
d_call: .
j_call: TRBJ1-6
clone_size: .
cdr3_aa: CASSQDSEGMSPLHF
cdr3_nt: TGCGCCAGCAGCCAAGATTCGGAGGGTATGTCACCCCTCCACTTT

v_call: TRBV20-1
d_call: .
j_call: TRBJ1-6
clone_size: few
cdr3_aa: CSATPAGASSPLHF
cdr3_nt: TGCAGTGCTACGCCGGCAGGGGCTAGTTCACCCCTCCACTTT

v_call: TRBV7-2
d_call: .
j_call: TRBJ2-7
clone_size: few
cdr3_aa: CASSLAAVSYEQYF
cdr3_nt: TGTGCCAGCAGCTTAGCTGCAGTTTCCTACGAGCAGTACTTC

v_call: TRBV12-3/TRBV12-4
d_call: .
j_call: TRBJ1-5
clone_size: few
cdr3_aa: CASKAGNQPQHF
cdr3_nt: TGTGCCAGCAAGGCGGGCAATCAGCCCCAGCATTTT

v_call: TRBV12-3/TRBV12-4
d_call: .
j_call: TRBJ1-6
clone_size: few
cdr3_aa: CASRPPGNSPLHF
cdr3_nt: TGTGCCAGCAGACCACCGGGTAATTCACCCCTCCACTTT

v_call: TRBV6-1
d_call: .
j_call: TRBJ2-7
clone_size: few
cdr3_aa: CASSSLGEYYEQYF
cdr3_nt: TGTGCCAGCAGCTCCCTAGGGGAATACTACGAGCAGTACTTC

v_call: TRBV7-9
d_call: .
j_call: TRBJ2-2
clone_size: few
cdr3_aa: CASSRDLETGELFF
cdr3_nt: TGTGCCAGCAGCCGGGACCTGGAAACCGGGGAGCTGTTTTTT

v_call: TRBV20-1
d_call: TRBD2
j_call: TRBJ2-4
clone_size: .
cdr3_aa: CSAGPGGGLNIQYF
cdr3_nt: TGCAGTGCCGGGCCGGGCGGGGGGCTTAACATTCAGTACTTC

v_call: TRBV6-2/TRBV6-3
d_call: .
j_call: TRBJ1-5
clone_size: many
cdr3_aa: CASSWTDHQPQHF
cdr3_nt: TGTGCCAGCAGTTGGACAGACCATCAGCCCCAGCATTTT

v_call: TRBV29-1
d_call: .
j_call: TRBJ2-1
clone_size: .
cdr3_aa: CSVEGGAKTEPYNEQFF
cdr3_nt: TGCAGCGTTGAAGGGGGGGCGAAAACCGAACCCTACAATGAGCAGTTCTTC

v_call: TRBV5-1
d_call: TRBD1
j_call: TRBJ2-5
clone_size: .
cdr3_aa: CASSFTGGAVMETQYF
cdr3_nt: TGCGCCAGCAGCTTTACAGGGGGCGCGGTGATGGAGACCCAGTACTTC

v_call: TRBV5-5
d_call: .
j_call: TRBJ1-6
clone_size: .
cdr3_aa: CASSLALGENSPLHF
cdr3_nt: TGTGCCAGCAGTTTAGCCCTCGGGGAAAATTCACCCCTCCACTTT

v_call: TRBV5-6
d_call: .
j_call: TRBJ1-5
clone_size: .
cdr3_aa: CASSLIGNDQPQHF
cdr3_nt: TGTGCCAGCAGCTTGATAGGGAACGATCAGCCCCAGCATTTT

v_call: TRBV7-2
d_call: TRBD1
j_call: TRBJ2-1
clone_size: few
cdr3_aa: CASSGQGKSSYNEQFF
cdr3_nt: TGTGCCAGCAGTGGACAGGGGAAAAGCTCCTACAATGAGCAGTTCTTC

v_call: TRBV2
d_call: .
j_call: TRBJ2-2
clone_size: .
cdr3_aa: CASRNLQGRAGELFF
cdr3_nt: TGTGCCAGCAGGAACCTACAGGGAAGGGCCGGGGAGCTGTTTTTT

v_call: TRBV9
d_call: TRBD2
j_call: TRBJ2-1
clone_size: .
cdr3_aa: CASSDSSGVDNEQFF
cdr3_nt: TGTGCCAGCAGTGACTCTAGCGGGGTCGACAATGAGCAGTTCTTC

v_call: TRBV12-3/TRBV12-4
d_call: .
j_call: TRBJ1-1
clone_size: many
cdr3_aa: CASQSTGPPGAFF
cdr3_nt: TGTGCCAGCCAAAGCACAGGGCCTCCGGGAGCTTTCTTT

v_call: TRBV11-1
d_call: TRBD2
j_call: TRBJ2-1
clone_size: .
cdr3_aa: CASSFWGGTYNEQFF
cdr3_nt: TGTGCCAGCAGCTTTTGGGGGGGTACCTACAATGAGCAGTTCTTC

v_call: TRBV18
d_call: TRBD1
j_call: TRBJ1-1
clone_size: .
cdr3_aa: CASSPDTGVNTEAFF
cdr3_nt: TGTGCCAGCTCACCCGATACAGGGGTGAACACTGAAGCTTTCTTT